Sequencing of this T cell receptor beta chain was carried out in a study of regulatory T cells in long-lasting Graves disease. TCR beta libraries were built with iRepertoire HTBI primers and Arm-PCR of CDR3 regions. TCRdb called the multiplex PCR reads again in MiXCR, with one record for every CDR3 protein. Here the sample spans a few hundred thousand distinct CDR3 sequences, around 20% being singletons. About this clonotype: Its target is unknown. It may be a read error: a sequence one base away is much more abundant.

The study's findings and limits: Persistent Graves' disease cases displayed lower TCR diversity than newly diagnosed ones.

Stated time point: persistent/refractory GD, antithyroid drugs over 5 years with positive TRAb. Following extraction of RNA from PBMCs, that RNA was used to make the TCR library. Patients all came to the study from an endocrinology department in Xi'an, China. The CDR3 runs 15 residues. Germline-derived CDR1 and CDR2 are MNHEY and SMNVEV (reference sequence). This specimen was peripheral blood mononuclear cells (PBMCs), taken when the disease was refractory, from a patient treated with antithyroid drugs. This chain joins TRBV27 and TRBJ2-4; D is possibly TRBD1 (5 bases). The J call may be in error: the DNA end matches TRBJ1-2 better. The receptor was isolated from a female donor with Graves disease. The DNA for the CDR3 is TGTGCCAGCTGTTCCGCGAAGGCAGGGAGTGCTGGCTACACCTTC. Its protein product is CASCSAKAGSAGYTF.